This entry lists 13 T cell receptor beta chains sequenced from one sample in a study of shared clonotypes between healthy human individuals. Here immunoSEQ multiplex PCR was the method, and the copy in TCRdb shows in-frame clones only, minus some. The table records around 2,000,000 clones, about 95% of them present only once. The sample comprised naive CD4+ T cells sorted from blood. Subset noted: CD45RA+ positively selected. The receptors derive from a young man in good health.

The V gene is TRBV9, the J gene TRBJ1-6; the match to TRBD1 covers 8 bases. The trim removed 4 bases at V and 7 bases at J, leaving 10 bases unmatched. CDR3 length: 16 residues. CDR1 is SGDLS, CDR2 YYNGEE, per germline. CDR3 sequence: CASSPAQGGRNSPLHF. DNA of the CDR3: TGTGCCAGCAGCCCCGCACAGGGGGGAAGGAATTCACCCCTCCACTTT.

The chain couples TRBV7-9 to TRBJ1-1, with D unclear. The germline V and J ends were trimmed by 3 bases and 0 bases, with 5 bases remaining between them. From germline, CDR1 is SEHNR and CDR2 FQNEAQ (reference sequence). This CDR3 has 13 residues. CDR3 protein: CASSFEVNTEAFF. CDR3 nucleotide sequence: TGTGCCAGCAGCTTCGAGGTGAACACTGAAGCTTTCTTT.

The chain has TRBV10-1 and TRBJ2-3; D is possibly TRBD1 or TRBD2 (5 bases each). The CDR3 has 12 residues. V lost 5 bases, J lost 7 bases, and 10 bases lay in between. The V gene's germline CDR1 is WNHNN and CDR2 SYGVQD (reference sequence). CDR3 nucleotide sequence: TGCGCCAGCAGTCGGGACCGGAATACGCAGTATTTT. It specifies CASSRDRNTQYF.

This clone was seen more than once but under ten times. V gene TRBV7-2 combines with J gene TRBJ1-6; D not certain. The CDR3 is made up of 15 amino acids. V lost 0 bases, J lost 5 bases, and 8 bases lay in between. Germline loops: CDR1 SGHTA, CDR2 FQGNSA. The CDR3 spells CASSLAHLNNSPLHF. CDR3 nucleotide sequence: TGTGCCAGCAGCTTAGCGCACCTTAATAATTCACCCCTCCACTTT.

This chain connects TRBV4-1 to TRBJ1-3; D is ambiguous. Looked up from germline, CDR1 is MGHRA and CDR2 is YSYEKL. CDR3 size: 17 residues. V was clipped by 2 bases and J by 4 bases, with 18 bases between them. CDR3 nucleotide sequence: TGCGCCAGCAGCCAACAAGATATCCCCAGTTACGGAAACACCATATATTTT. It specifies CASSQQDIPSYGNTIYF.

The chain links TRBV6-1 to TRBJ1-5; unclear D gene. Between the trimmed V and J ends, which lost 5 bases and 11 bases, there was a span of 10 bases. In germline, CDR1 is MNHNS, CDR2 SASEGT. CDR3 length: 11 residues. CDR3 in amino acids: CASSSTLAQHF. CDR3 coding DNA: TGTGCCAGCAGTTCCACCTTGGCCCAGCATTTT.

The chain recombines TRBV5-4 with TRBJ1-1; D is undetermined. The CDR3 is 15 amino acids. V was shortened by 9 bases and J by 2 bases, with 20 bases between the two germline ends. Germline V gene sequence: CDR1 SGHNT, CDR2 YYREEE (reference sequence). The chain's CDR3 is CATTRGLETNTEAFF. The CDR3 DNA is TGTGCCACGACGCGTGGGCTAGAAACAAACACTGAAGCTTTCTTT.

This chain connects TRBV5-1 to TRBJ1-1; no definite D call. V was cut by 0 bases and J by 1 base, with 10 bases left in between. This CDR3 is built from 15 residues. CDR1 is SGHRS, CDR2 YFSETQ, per germline. The CDR3, as DNA: TGCGCCAGCAGCTTGGATTCGTTTTCGAACACTGAAGCTTTCTTT. It translates to CASSLDSFSNTEAFF.

This chain connects TRBV29-1 to TRBJ1-2, with a weak D call TRBD1 (5 bases). The CDR3 spans 14 residues. The ends were cut back, 7 bases at V and 2 bases at J, with 17 bases in the middle. Germline V lookup: CDR1 SQVTM, CDR2 ANQGSEA. CDR3 coding DNA: TGCAGCGCCGGGGCGTGGGGGTCAAACTATGGCTACACCTTC. As protein: CSAGAWGSNYGYTF.

J is TRBJ1-6 and V is TRBV18, with D possibly TRBD1 on 6 matching bases. The CDR3 runs 15 residues. With 2 bases removed from V and 7 bases from J, the gap between germline ends came to 12 bases. Germline loops: CDR1 KGHSH, CDR2 LQKENI. CDR3 sequence: CASSPLTGRNSPLHF. CDR3 nucleotide sequence: TGTGCCAGCTCACCATTAACAGGGAGGAATTCACCCCTCCACTTT.

The V and J genes are TRBV10-3 and TRBJ2-2; D gene unclear. The CDR3 spans 13 residues. V lost 3 bases and J lost 6, with 8 bases in between. CDR1 ENHRY and CDR2 SYGVKD come from the germline V gene. The CDR3 reads CAISEVEAGELFF. CDR3 nucleotide sequence: TGTGCCATCAGTGAAGTCGAGGCCGGGGAGCTGTTTTTT.

This chain links TRBV30 with TRBJ2-7, with D tentatively TRBD2 (6 bases). From germline, CDR1 is GTSNPN and CDR2 SVGIG (reference sequence). Trimming removed 1 base from V and 3 bases from J, with 7 bases in between. The CDR3 sequence is 12 residues long. Here the CDR3 DNA reads TGTGCCTGGAGTGGACTAGGCTACGAGCAGTACTTC. Its protein is CAWSGLGYEQYF.

V gene TRBV6-4 combines with J gene TRBJ2-3; 7 bases align to TRBD2. V was clipped by 1 base and J by 13 bases; unmatched bases: 8. CDR3 length equals 13 residues. Germline CDR1 is MRHNA and CDR2 is SNTAGT. The CDR3 spells CASSDWEGTWKYF. The CDR3 DNA is TGTGCCAGCAGTGACTGGGAGGGGACGTGGAAGTATTTT.